The T cell receptor beta chain under discussion was sequenced for a study of blood T cell repertoires in COVID-19 (dated by TCRdb to 2018 to 2021). Describing the broader study: Samples from collaborators originated in the United States, Italy and Spain and spanned both the acute and convalescent phases of COVID-19. HLA class I and class II types, where available, came from metadata supplied by the sample provider rather than from assay-based typing. Sample metadata almost always included a de-identified subject ID, COVID-19 status, age in years and sex. Samples came from the ongoing ImmuneRACE study (first 160 participants) plus 1,254 subjects from 6 global collaborators. The repertoires were released in a freely available public database meant as a resource for research on the immune response to SARS-CoV-2. The prospective study material was composed of cDNA or gDNA derived from T cells, B-cell-depleted T cells, or PBMCs. Subjects who had been exposed to COVID-19, were actively infected with it, or had recovered from it provided the deeply sampled blood TCRbeta repertoires that made up the dataset.

Notes on this clone: Its recognized antigen is unknown. Within one base of it there is no much larger clone, and no base qualities were kept.

The paper as a whole reports these results and caveats: Clinical and demographic metadata were provided uncurated, with the amount varying by source and participant.

The CDR3 contains 12 residues, cysteine and phenylalanine counted. CDR3 DNA is the only sequence kept; it has 36 bases, read in frame from the first base. Via the germline V gene (reference sequence), CDR1 is LNHDA and CDR2 SQIVND. Relative to germline, V is 4 bases shorter and J is 11 bases shorter, with 12 bases between their ends. Each collaborating institution followed its own protocols to collect whole blood in K2EDTA tubes. For TCRbeta analysis, collaborators shipped samples as frozen whole blood, isolated PBMCs, or DNA extracted from either of those sample types. TCRbeta CDR3 regions were amplified from genomic DNA by means of the immunoSEQ Assay, a bias-controlled multiplex PCR. As for how the authors treated the data: Nucleated cell counts per sample were estimated from amplification of reference gene primers within the assay. To quantify the absolute abundance of each unique TCRbeta CDR3 rearrangement, sequence reads were collapsed and filtered. Productive Simpson clonality was computed per sample as the square root of Simpson's diversity index over productive rearrangements. In TCRdb, the immuneACCESS table is reduced to in-frame sequences with V and J assigned. These tables do not hold every clone; where another copy was compared, an unresolved V gene accounts for under half, and the others remain unexplained. V and J calls and clone size are as listed in that table; D and trimming were resolved from the DNA. Recorded for this sample are fewer than 200,000 clones; 82% of them occurred a single time. The ten largest clones capture over 20% of the sample.

The TCR originated in a woman older than 75 with acute or convalescent COVID-19. This chain is built from TRBV19 and TRBJ1-5; the D segment could be TRBD1, given 6 matching bases. The sequenced sample was peripheral blood. The CDR3 reads CASSTQGVAQHF. At the DNA level, the sequence is TGTGCCAGTAGTACACAGGGTGTGGCCCAGCATTTT.